Below, one TCR beta chain is given with its context. Assay used: immunoSEQ multiplex PCR; TCRdb lists only in-frame clones, some missing. The table shows around 20,000 clones, with roughly four fifths occurring only once. The sample originates from a study of OX40 agonist ivuxolimab in advanced cancers. Study information: Head and neck, renal cell, melanoma or hepatocellular carcinoma were the cancers that dose-escalation patients had. Age averaged about 62 years (range about 20 to 80), and 82.7% were male. In three patients, partial responses were observed, one with hepatocellular carcinoma and two with cutaneous melanoma.

Germline CDR1 reads SGHTA; CDR2 reads FQGNSA. This CDR3 contains 12 residues. The germline V and J ends were trimmed by 5 bases and 10 bases, with 12 bases remaining between them. The sequenced sample was CD4+ or CD8+ T cells sorted from blood, obtained in a trial of the OX40 agonist ivuxolimab. This sequence originates from an adult with an advanced solid tumor such as melanoma, head and neck, liver or kidney cancer. The V and J genes are TRBV7-2 and TRBJ2-1; D may correspond to TRBD1 or TRBD2 (7 bases each). The DNA of the CDR3 is TGTGCCAGCAGCCAGGGGGGGCACGAGCAGTTCTTC. Translated, it gives CASSQGGHEQFF.